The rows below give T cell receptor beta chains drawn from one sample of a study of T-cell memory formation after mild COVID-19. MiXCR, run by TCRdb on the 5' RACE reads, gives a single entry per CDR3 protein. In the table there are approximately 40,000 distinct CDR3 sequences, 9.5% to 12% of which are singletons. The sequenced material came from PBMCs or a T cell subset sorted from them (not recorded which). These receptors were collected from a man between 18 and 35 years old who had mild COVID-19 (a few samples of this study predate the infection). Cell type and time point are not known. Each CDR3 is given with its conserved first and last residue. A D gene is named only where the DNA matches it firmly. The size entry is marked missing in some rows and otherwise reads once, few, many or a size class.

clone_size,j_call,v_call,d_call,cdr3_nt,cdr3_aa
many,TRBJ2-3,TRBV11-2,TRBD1,TGTGCCAGCGCTTGGACAGGGCTTGCAGATACGCAGTATTTT,CASAWTGLADTQYF
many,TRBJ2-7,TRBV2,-,TGTGCCAGCAGTGCGGGGGTTAGCTACGAGCAGTACTTC,CASSAGVSYEQYF
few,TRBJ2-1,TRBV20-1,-,TGCAGTGCCCACATACGCTCCTCCCAGGGCAATGAGCAGTTCTTC,CSAHIRSSQGNEQFF
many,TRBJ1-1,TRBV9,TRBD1,TGTGCCAGCAGCGAACCCCCCGGGACAGGGTCGGAAGCTTTCTTT,CASSEPPGTGSEAFF
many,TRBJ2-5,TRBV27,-,TGTGCCAGCAGTTCACTATCCCTGTGGACGGAAAAAGAGACCCAGTACTTC,CASSSLSLWTEKETQYF
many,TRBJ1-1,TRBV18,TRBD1,TGTGCCAGCTCACCAAGCCTGGACAGGATTTCGACTGAAGCTTTCTTT,CASSPSLDRISTEAFF
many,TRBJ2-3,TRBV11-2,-,TGTGCCAGCAGCTTCCCTCTTCGTGGCACAGATACGCAGTATTTT,CASSFPLRGTDTQYF
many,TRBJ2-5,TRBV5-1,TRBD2,TGCGCCAGCAGCCCAGGGACTAGCCAAGAGACCCAGTACTTC,CASSPGTSQETQYF
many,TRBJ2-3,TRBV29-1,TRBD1,TGCAGCGTTGAATTAGAGGACAGGGGGGATACGCAGTATTTT,CSVELEDRGDTQYF
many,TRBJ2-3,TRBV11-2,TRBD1,TGTGCCAGCAGCTCGTGGACAGGGGGAGCAGATACGCAGTATTTT,CASSSWTGGADTQYF
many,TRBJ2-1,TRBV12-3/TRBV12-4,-,TGTGCCAGCAGTTTAACAGGGACCTACAATGAGCAGTTCTTC,CASSLTGTYNEQFF
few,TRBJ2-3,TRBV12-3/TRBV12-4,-,TGTGCCAGCAGTTTAGTTCAGGGCCTCGTGGCAGATACGCAGTATTTT,CASSLVQGLVADTQYF
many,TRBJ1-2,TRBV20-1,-,TGCAGTGCTAGAGTCCCCAGGGAGGACTACTATGGCTACACCTTC,CSARVPREDYYGYTF
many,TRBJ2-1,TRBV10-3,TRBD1,TGTGCCATCAGTGAGGCCTCGACAGGGCAGGAGCAGTTCTTC,CAISEASTGQEQFF
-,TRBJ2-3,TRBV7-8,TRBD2,TGTGCCAGCAGCCGAAAAGCGGGGTCTAGCACAGATACGCAGTATTTT,CASSRKAGSSTDTQYF
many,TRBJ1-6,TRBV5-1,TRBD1,TGCGCCAGCAGCTGGGAACCGACAGGGGATTCACCCCTCCACTTT,CASSWEPTGDSPLHF
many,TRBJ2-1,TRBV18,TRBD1,TGTGCCAGCTCACCGCAGGGGGCATACAATGAGCAGTTCTTC,CASSPQGAYNEQFF
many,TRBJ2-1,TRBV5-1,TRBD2,TGCGCCAGCAGCTTTGGGACTAGCTCTAATGAGCAGTTCTTC,CASSFGTSSNEQFF
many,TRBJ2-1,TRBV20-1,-,TGCAGTGCTAGAGAAGCGTACAGGGACTACAATGAGCAGTTCTTC,CSAREAYRDYNEQFF
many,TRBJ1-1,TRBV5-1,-,TGCGCCAGCAGCTTCGAGAGTGACGGCTACACTGAAGCTTTCTTT,CASSFESDGYTEAFF
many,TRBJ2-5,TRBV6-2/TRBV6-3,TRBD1,TGTGCCAGCAGCGACAGGGTGCGGGAGACCCAGTACTTC,CASSDRVRETQYF
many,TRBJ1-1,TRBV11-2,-,TGTGCCAGCAGCTTAGACCAAGGACGGGATCTCACTGAAGCTTTCTTT,CASSLDQGRDLTEAFF